The source of this TCR beta chain is a study of blood T cell repertoires in COVID-19. As for this clone: Additional DNA sequences in this sample encode the identical CDR3.

There are 13 residues in the CDR3. Trimming left V 0 bases short and J 2 bases short, with 7 bases between. Germline CDR1 is GTSNPN and CDR2 is SVGIG (reference sequence). Assay: immunoSEQ multiplex PCR; the TCRdb copy retains only in-frame clones and omits some. Here the sample spans fewer than 450,000 clones, about 87% being singletons. Sequencing was carried out using peripheral blood. This chain uses TRBV30 with TRBJ1-1; D gene uncertain. The TCR sequence derives from a woman aged 50 to 65 with COVID-19, enrolled during active disease. CDR3 in amino acids: CAWSVRGNTEAFF. CDR3 sequence (DNA): TGTGCCTGGAGTGTACGAGGTAACACTGAAGCTTTCTTT.